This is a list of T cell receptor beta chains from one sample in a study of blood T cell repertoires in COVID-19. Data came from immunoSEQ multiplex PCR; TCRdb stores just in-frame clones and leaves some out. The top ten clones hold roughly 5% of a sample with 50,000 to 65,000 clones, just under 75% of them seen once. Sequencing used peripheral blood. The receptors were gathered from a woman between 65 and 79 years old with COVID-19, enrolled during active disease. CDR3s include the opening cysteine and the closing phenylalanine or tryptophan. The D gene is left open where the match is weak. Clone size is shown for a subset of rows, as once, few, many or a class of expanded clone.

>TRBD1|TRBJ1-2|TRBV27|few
CASSHQIRQGQNYGYTF
TGTGCCAGCAGTCACCAAATCCGACAGGGACAGAATTATGGCTACACCTTC
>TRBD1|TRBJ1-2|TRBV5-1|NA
CASSSGDRGVGYTF
TGCGCCAGCAGCTCAGGGGACAGGGGGGTCGGCTACACCTTC
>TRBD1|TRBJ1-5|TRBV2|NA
CASRDRDNQPQHF
TGTGCCAGCAGGGACAGGGACAATCAGCCCCAGCATTTT
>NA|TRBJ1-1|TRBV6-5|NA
CASDRLLDTEAFF
TGTGCCAGCGACCGACTCCTGGACACTGAAGCTTTCTTT
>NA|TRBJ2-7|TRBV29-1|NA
CSVEGLSGGSVGEQYF
TGCAGCGTTGAAGGACTTTCAGGGGGGTCCGTCGGCGAGCAGTACTTC
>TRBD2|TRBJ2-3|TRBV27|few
CASSPSGRRTDTQYF
TGTGCCAGCAGTCCCAGCGGGAGGAGAACAGATACGCAGTATTTT
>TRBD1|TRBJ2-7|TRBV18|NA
CASSLSVGQGTYEQYF
TGTGCCAGCTCACTATCCGTGGGACAGGGGACCTACGAGCAGTACTTC
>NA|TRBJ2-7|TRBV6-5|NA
CASRDSIYSYEQYF
TGTGCCAGCAGGGACAGTATTTACTCCTACGAGCAGTACTTC
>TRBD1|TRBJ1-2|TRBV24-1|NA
CATSSYRGYGYTF
TGTGCCACCTCCTCTTACAGGGGATATGGCTACACCTTC
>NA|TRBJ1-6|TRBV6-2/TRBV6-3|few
CASSSGKGVPLHF
TGTGCCAGCAGTTCCGGGAAGGGGGTTCCCCTCCACTTT
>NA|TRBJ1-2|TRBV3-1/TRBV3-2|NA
CASSPRQVTVSYGYTF
TGTGCCAGCAGCCCCCGACAGGTGACTGTGAGCTATGGCTACACCTTC
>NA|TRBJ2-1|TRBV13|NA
CASSSLAGGQYNEQFF
TGTGCCAGCAGCTCCTTAGCCGGCGGCCAGTACAATGAGCAGTTCTTC
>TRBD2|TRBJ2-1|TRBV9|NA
CASSVGGGDNNEQFF
TGTGCCAGCAGCGTGGGCGGGGGGGATAACAATGAGCAGTTCTTC
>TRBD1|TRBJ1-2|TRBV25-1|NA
CASSVSGQGGGYTF
TGTGCCAGCAGTGTGTCGGGACAGGGAGGCGGCTACACCTTC
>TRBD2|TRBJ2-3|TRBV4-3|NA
CASSQEGAGGRDTQYF
TGCGCCAGCAGCCAAGAGGGAGCGGGGGGGCGAGATACGCAGTATTTT
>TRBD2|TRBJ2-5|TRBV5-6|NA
CASSWGSSGAGGKKTQYF
TGTGCCAGCAGCTGGGGATCTAGCGGGGCGGGCGGGAAAAAGACCCAGTACTTC
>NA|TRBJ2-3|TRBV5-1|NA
CASSLAAGTGYTQYF
TGCGCCAGCAGCTTGGCGGCGGGAACGGGCTATACGCAGTATTTT
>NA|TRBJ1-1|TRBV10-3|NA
CAISDGSGTEAFF
TGTGCCATCAGTGACGGAAGCGGGACTGAAGCTTTCTTT
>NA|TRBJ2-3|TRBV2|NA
CASDSTDTQYF
TGTGCCAGTGACTCGACAGATACGCAGTATTTT
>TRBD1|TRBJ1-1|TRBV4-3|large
CASSQGRGTAGTEAFF
TGCGCCAGCAGCCAAGGAAGGGGGACAGCAGGCACTGAAGCTTTCTTT